One T cell receptor (beta chain) is described in this entry. Mismatch with germline at one junction end may stem from a read error. The CDR3 extends 3 residues past the end of the read, so its final part is completed from the germline J gene. Prevalent HPV16 infections were excluded; only incident single HPV16 infections included. Clones were read by immunoSEQ multiplex PCR, and TCRdb kept only the in-frame ones, dropping some. This sample's table has under 45,000 clones. These data are taken from a study of T cells in women clearing cervical HPV infection. Turning to the study itself: Cases were women with histologically confirmed HPV16-related CIN3 or worse, including 2 invasive cancers. HLA type could not be excluded as a confounder.

Per the germline V gene, CDR1 is KGHSH and CDR2 is LQKENI. The CDR3 extends over 17 amino acids. The TCR sequence derives from a woman between 18 and 70 years old with a cervical HPV16 infection that either progressed to CIN3+ or cleared (not recorded which). V usage is TRBV18 and J usage is TRBJ2-1; D remains unclear. The sample consisted of blood buffy coat. Here the CDR3 reads CASSPPCPQLGYNEQFF. CDR3 DNA (partial): TGTGCCAGCTCCCCACCCTGCCCTCAGCTAGGATACAATGAG.